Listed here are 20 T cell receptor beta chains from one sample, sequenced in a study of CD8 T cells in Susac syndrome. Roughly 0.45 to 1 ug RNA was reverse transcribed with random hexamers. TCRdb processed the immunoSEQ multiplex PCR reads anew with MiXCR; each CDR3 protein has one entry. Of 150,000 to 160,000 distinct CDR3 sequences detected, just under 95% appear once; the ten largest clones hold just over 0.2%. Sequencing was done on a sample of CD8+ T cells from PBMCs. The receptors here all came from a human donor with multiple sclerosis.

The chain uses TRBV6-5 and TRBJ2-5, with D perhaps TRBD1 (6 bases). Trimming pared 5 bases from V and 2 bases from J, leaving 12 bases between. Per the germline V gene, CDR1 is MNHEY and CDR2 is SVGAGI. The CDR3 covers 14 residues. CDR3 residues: CASSQTGLQETQYF. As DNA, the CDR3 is TGTGCCAGCAGTCAGACAGGACTTCAAGAGACCCAGTACTTC.

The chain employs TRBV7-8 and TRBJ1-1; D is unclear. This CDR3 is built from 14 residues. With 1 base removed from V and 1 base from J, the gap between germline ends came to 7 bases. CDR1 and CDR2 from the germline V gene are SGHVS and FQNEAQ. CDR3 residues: CASSLETANTEAFF. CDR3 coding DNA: TGTGCCAGCAGCTTAGAAACGGCGAACACTGAAGCTTTCTTT.

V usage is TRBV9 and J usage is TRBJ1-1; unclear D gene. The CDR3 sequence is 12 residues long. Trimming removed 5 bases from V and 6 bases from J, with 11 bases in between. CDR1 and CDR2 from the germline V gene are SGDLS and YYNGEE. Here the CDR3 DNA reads TGTGCCAGCAGTAGGCGGGAGCCTGAAGCTTTCTTT. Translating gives CASSRREPEAFF.

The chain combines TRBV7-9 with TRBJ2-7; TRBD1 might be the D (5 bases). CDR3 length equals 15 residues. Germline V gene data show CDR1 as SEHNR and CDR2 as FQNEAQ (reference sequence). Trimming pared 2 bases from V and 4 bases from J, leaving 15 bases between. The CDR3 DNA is TGTGCCAGCAGCTTACCCAGGACCTCAGGGTACGAGCAGTACTTC. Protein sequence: CASSLPRTSGYEQYF. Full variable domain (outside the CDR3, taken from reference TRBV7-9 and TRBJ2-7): DTGVSQNPRHKITKRGQNVTFRCDPISEHNRLYWYRQTLGQGPEFLTYFQNEAQLEKSRLLSDRFSAERPKGSFSTLEIQRTEQGDSAMYLCASSLPRTSGYEQYFGPGTRLTVT.

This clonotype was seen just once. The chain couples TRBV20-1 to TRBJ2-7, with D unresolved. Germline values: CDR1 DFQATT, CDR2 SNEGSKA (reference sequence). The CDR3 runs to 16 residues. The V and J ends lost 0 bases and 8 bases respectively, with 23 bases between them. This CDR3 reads CSARDLRDLHLGKQYF. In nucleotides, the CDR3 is TGCAGTGCTAGAGATCTCCGAGACCTCCACTTGGGCAAGCAGTACTTC.

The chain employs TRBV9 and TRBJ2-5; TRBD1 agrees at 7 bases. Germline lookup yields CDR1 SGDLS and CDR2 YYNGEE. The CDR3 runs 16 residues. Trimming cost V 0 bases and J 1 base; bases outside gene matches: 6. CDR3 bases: TGTGCCAGCAGCGTAGCTACAGGGGACGTCCAAGAGACCCAGTACTTC. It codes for CASSVATGDVQETQYF.

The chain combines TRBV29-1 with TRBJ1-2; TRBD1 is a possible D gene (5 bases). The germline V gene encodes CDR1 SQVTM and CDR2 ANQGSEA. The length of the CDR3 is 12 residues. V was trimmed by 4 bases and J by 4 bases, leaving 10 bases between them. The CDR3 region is CSVVGDSYGYTF. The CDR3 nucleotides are TGCAGCGTTGTGGGTGACAGCTATGGCTACACCTTC. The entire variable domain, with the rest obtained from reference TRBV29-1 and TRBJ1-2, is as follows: SAVISQKPSRDICQRGTSLTIQCQVDSQVTMMFWYRQQPGQSLTLIATANQGSEATYESGFVIDKFPISRPNLTFSTLTVSNMSPEDSSIYLCSVVGDSYGYTFGSGTRLTVV.

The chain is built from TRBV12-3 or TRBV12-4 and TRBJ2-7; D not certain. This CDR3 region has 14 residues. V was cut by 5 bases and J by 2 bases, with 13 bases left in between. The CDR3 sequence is CASSSVGSPYEQYF. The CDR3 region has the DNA TGTGCCAGCAGTAGTGTGGGTTCGCCCTACGAGCAGTACTTC.

CDR3 protein: CSGGQGVLNEQFF. The CDR3 DNA sequence: TGCAGTGGCGGACAGGGCGTCCTCAATGAGCAGTTCTTC. This chain joins TRBV20-1 and TRBJ2-1, with TRBD1 identical over 8 bases. The CDR3 totals 13 residues. J was trimmed by 6 bases and V by 7 bases; bases with no gene match: 8. CDR1 DFQATT and CDR2 SNEGSKA come from the germline V gene (reference sequence).

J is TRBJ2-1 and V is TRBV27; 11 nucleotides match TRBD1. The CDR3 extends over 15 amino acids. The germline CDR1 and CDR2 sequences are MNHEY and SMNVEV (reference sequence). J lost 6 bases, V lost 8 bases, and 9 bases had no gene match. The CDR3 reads CASLGTGGLGNEQFF. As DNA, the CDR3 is TGTGCCAGCCTAGGGACAGGGGGACTGGGCAATGAGCAGTTCTTC.

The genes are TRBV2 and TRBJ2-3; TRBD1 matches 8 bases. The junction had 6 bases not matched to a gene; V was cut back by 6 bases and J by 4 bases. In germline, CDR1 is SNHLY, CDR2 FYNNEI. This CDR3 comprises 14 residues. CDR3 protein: CASSGRGPADTQYF. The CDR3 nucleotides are TGTGCCAGCAGCGGCAGGGGGCCCGCAGATACGCAGTATTTT.

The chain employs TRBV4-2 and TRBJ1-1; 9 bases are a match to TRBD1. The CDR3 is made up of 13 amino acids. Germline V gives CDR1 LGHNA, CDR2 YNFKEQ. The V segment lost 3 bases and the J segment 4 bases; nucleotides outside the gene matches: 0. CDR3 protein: CASSQDRGTEAFF. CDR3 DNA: TGTGCCAGCAGCCAGGACAGGGGCACTGAAGCTTTCTTT.

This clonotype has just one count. This CDR3 is CSGGDYNEQFF. CDR3 nucleotides: TGCAGCGGCGGAGACTACAATGAGCAGTTCTTC. V gene TRBV29-1 combines with J gene TRBJ2-1; D not resolved. The germline CDR1 and CDR2 sequences are SQVTM and ANQGSEA. This CDR3 contains 11 residues. The V gene lost 7 bases and the J gene lost 3 bases, with 7 bases spanning the gap.

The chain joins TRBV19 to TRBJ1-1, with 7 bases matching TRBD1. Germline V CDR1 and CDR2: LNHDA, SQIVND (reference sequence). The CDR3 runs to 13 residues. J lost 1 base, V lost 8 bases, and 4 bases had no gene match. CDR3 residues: CASWRGQNTEAFF. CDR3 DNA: TGTGCCAGTTGGAGGGGGCAGAACACTGAAGCTTTCTTT.

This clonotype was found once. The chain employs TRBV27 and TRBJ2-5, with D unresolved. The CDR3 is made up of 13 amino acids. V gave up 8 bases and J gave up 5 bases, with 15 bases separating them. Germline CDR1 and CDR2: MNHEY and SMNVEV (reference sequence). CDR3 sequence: CASGPPTAETQYF. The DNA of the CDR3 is TGTGCCAGCGGGCCTCCCACGGCCGAGACCCAGTACTTC.

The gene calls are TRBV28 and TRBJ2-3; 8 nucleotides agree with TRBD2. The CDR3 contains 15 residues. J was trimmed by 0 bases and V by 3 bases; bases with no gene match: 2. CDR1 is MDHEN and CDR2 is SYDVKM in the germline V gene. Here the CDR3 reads CASSFGGGSTDTQYF. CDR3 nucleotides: TGTGCCAGCAGTTTCGGCGGGGGGAGCACAGATACGCAGTATTTT.

The CDR3, as DNA: TGTGCCAGCAGCTTCGGGGGGATCGGGCGCAATGAGCAGTTCTTC. It encodes CASSFGGIGRNEQFF. V gene TRBV7-9 combines with J gene TRBJ2-1; TRBD2 agrees at 7 bases. The CDR3 length is 15 residues. V trimming: 3 bases; J trimming: 6 bases; junction bases outside the gene matches: 8. Looked up from germline, CDR1 is SEHNR and CDR2 is FQNEAQ (reference sequence).

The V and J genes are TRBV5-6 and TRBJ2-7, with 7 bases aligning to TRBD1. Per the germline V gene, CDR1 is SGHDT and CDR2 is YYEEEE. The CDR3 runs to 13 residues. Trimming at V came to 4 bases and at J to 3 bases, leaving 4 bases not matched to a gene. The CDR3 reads CASSEGQFYEQYF. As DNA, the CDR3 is TGTGCCAGCAGCGAGGGACAGTTCTACGAGCAGTACTTC. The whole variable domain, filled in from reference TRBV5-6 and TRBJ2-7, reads DAGVTQSPTHLIKTRGQQVTLRCSPKSGHDTVSWYQQALGQGPQFIFQYYEEEERQRGNFPDRFSGHQFPNYSSELNVNALLLGDSALYLCASSEGQFYEQYFGPGTRLTVT.

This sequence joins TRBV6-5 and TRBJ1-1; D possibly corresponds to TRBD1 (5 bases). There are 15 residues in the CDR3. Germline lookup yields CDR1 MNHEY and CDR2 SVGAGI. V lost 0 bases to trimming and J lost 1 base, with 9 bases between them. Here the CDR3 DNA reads TGTGCCAGCAGTTACTCGGAGGGGCCGAACACTGAAGCTTTCTTT. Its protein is CASSYSEGPNTEAFF.

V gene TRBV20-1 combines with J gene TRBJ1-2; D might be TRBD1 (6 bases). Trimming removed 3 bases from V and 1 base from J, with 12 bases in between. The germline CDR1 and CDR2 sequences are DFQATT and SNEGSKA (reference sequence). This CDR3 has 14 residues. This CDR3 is CSASLGGSNYGYTF. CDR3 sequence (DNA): TGCAGTGCTAGTCTAGGGGGGAGTAACTATGGCTACACCTTC.